The rows below give T cell receptor beta chains drawn from one sample of a study of blood T cell repertoires in COVID-19. Only in-frame clones appear in the TCRdb table, and some are missing; sequencing was by immunoSEQ multiplex PCR. The profile shows about 130,000 clones, around three quarters of them singletons. The sequenced sample was peripheral blood. The source of these receptors is a man aged 35-49 years with active or convalescent COVID-19. The CDR3 runs from the conserved cysteine through the conserved F or W. D genes are given only for firm matches. Size is omitted from some rows. Given values are once, few, many or a class for expanded clones.

>NA|TRBJ1-1|NA|TRBV9
TGTGCCAGCAGCGTAGACCCAGGGGCTTTGAACACTGAAGCTTTCTTT
CASSVDPGALNTEAFF
>NA|TRBJ1-5|few|TRBV2
TGTGCCAGCAGTGAACAGACTGGAAATCAGCCCCAGCATTTT
CASSEQTGNQPQHF
>TRBD1|TRBJ2-5|NA|TRBV18
TGTGCCAGCTCACCCCGGACAGGTTGGGAGACCCAGTACTTC
CASSPRTGWETQYF
>TRBD1|TRBJ1-4|NA|TRBV11-3
TGTGCCAGCAGCCTCGGGACAGGGCTGAATGAAAAACTGTTTTTT
CASSLGTGLNEKLFF
>NA|TRBJ1-2|once|TRBV5-4
TGTGCCAGCAGCTCCCGGGAGGAAGTGATCGGCTACACCTTC
CASSSREEVIGYTF
>NA|TRBJ2-3|NA|TRBV20-1
TGCAGTGCTAGGACTACAGATACGCAGTATTTT
CSARTTDTQYF
>TRBD2|TRBJ2-7|once|TRBV5-6
TGTGCCAGCAGCTCGCTAAGCACTAGACTAGCGGGAGGGGGAGAGCAGTACTTC
CASSSLSTRLAGGGEQYF
>NA|TRBJ2-1|NA|TRBV2
TGTGCCAGCAGACCGAGGGGGTACAATGAGCAGTTCTTC
CASRPRGYNEQFF
>NA|TRBJ2-3|NA|TRBV29-1
TGCAGCGATGGAGGCAACACAGATACGCAGTATTTT
CSDGGNTDTQYF
>NA|TRBJ2-7|NA|TRBV19
TGTGCCAGTAGTATAGGCGGTAGTGAGCAGTACTTC
CASSIGGSEQYF
>NA|TRBJ1-3|NA|TRBV6-5
TGTGCCAGCGGGGCTCGAGGAAACACCATATATTTT
CASGARGNTIYF
>NA|TRBJ1-6|once|TRBV14
TGTGCCAGCAGCCAACCCCTGCAGGGAGGGTCCGGATCTTCACCCCTCCACTTT
CASSQPLQGGSGSSPLHF
>NA|TRBJ1-3|NA|TRBV11-2
TGTGCCAGCAGCTTAGAGGCAGGGCGAGACACCATATATTTT
CASSLEAGRDTIYF
>NA|TRBJ2-3|NA|TRBV9
TGTGCCAGCACCCTCCGGGACTCCAGGGATACGCAGTATTTT
CASTLRDSRDTQYF
>TRBD1|TRBJ1-2|NA|TRBV5-1
TGCGCCAGCAGCTTGGAGGGACAGTACTATGGCTACACCTTC
CASSLEGQYYGYTF
>NA|TRBJ1-2|NA|TRBV28
TGTGCCAGCGCGATGGGGGGGGCGCAAAACTATGGCTACACCTTC
CASAMGGAQNYGYTF
>NA|TRBJ2-1|few|TRBV9
TGTGCCAGCAGCGTAGGGAACGGAGTGGGGCTGTTCTTC
CASSVGNGVGLFF
>NA|TRBJ1-1|NA|TRBV30
TGTGCCGGACTCACGGCAAACCGCCCAGAAGCTTTCTTT
CAGLTANRPEAFF
>NA|TRBJ1-2|NA|TRBV6-1
TGTGCCAGCAGTGAAGGTGGGCCCTATGGCTACACCTTC
CASSEGGPYGYTF
>NA|TRBJ1-2|NA|TRBV28
TGTGCCAGCAGTTTATCTCGGAGACTTTATGGCTACACCTTC
CASSLSRRLYGYTF
>TRBD1|TRBJ1-1|NA|TRBV25-1
TGTGCCAGCAGTGGGACAGGGGGCCCGGCTGAAGCTTTCTTT
CASSGTGGPAEAFF
>TRBD1|TRBJ2-7|NA|TRBV5-1
TGCGCCAGCAGCATTAGCGGACAGGGGCCCTACGAGCAGTACTTC
CASSISGQGPYEQYF
>NA|TRBJ1-1|NA|TRBV9
TGTGCCAGCAGCCCTGGGGGGAATCGCGACACTGAAGCTTTCTTT
CASSPGGNRDTEAFF
>NA|TRBJ1-1|NA|TRBV11-2
TGTGCCAGCAGCTTACCGAGAACTGAAGCTTTCTTT
CASSLPRTEAFF
>NA|TRBJ2-5|few|TRBV5-1
TGCGCCAGCAGCCTTGACACTCAAGAGACCCAGTACTTC
CASSLDTQETQYF
>TRBD1|TRBJ2-7|NA|TRBV13
TGTGCCAGCAGCCAAGGGGGGACAGGATACTTTTACGAGCAGTACTTC
CASSQGGTGYFYEQYF
>NA|TRBJ1-2|once|TRBV7-3
TGTGCCAGCAGCCCTCGGGGGGCAGCTAACTATGGCTACACCTTC
CASSPRGAANYGYTF
>TRBD2|TRBJ2-1|NA|TRBV18
TGTGCCAGCTCACCGGTTCCTAGCGGGGCCCCCCTGTTCTTC
CASSPVPSGAPLFF
>NA|TRBJ1-1|few|TRBV6-5
TGTGCCAGCAGTTACACCACAGGGATGGGCACTGAAGCTTTCTTT
CASSYTTGMGTEAFF